This TCR beta chain was retrieved from a study of blood T cell repertoires in COVID-19. Background on the study: In each case, the material was cDNA or gDNA derived from T cells, B-cell-depleted T cells, or PBMCs.

All recovered Cohort 3 donors got two negative PCRs, got clearance, or saw symptom resolution. In the original processing: By means of reference gene primer amplification, nucleated cell counts were estimated. The assay was immunoSEQ multiplex PCR, and TCRdb's table has in-frame clones only and misses some. V and J calls and clone size follow that table, whereas D and trimming were derived from the DNA. The repertoire holds roughly 280,000 clones, with 75% to 90% as singletons. Source material: PBMCs or T cells enriched from blood (not recorded which). This clonotype was obtained from a woman aged 18-35 years who had recovered from COVID-19.

CDR3 sequence reads: CASSRGLAGLGSETQYF. Written as DNA, the CDR3 is TGCGCCAGCAGCAGGGGACTAGCGGGGTTAGGGTCAGAGACCCAGTACTTC. The chain has TRBV5-1 and TRBJ2-5; 13 bases agree with TRBD2. Germline values: CDR1 SGHRS, CDR2 YFSETQ. The CDR3 contains 17 residues. The junction had 10 bases not matched to a gene; V was cut back by 4 bases and J by 4 bases.